Listed here are 18 T cell receptor beta chains from one sample, sequenced in a study of blood T cells in healthy people across ages. The authors ran a second PCR of 7 to 11 cycles using a sample-barcoded 5' primer and a J-beta primer mix. TCRdb fed the 5' RACE reads into MiXCR, producing one record per CDR3 protein. Of about 1.4 million distinct CDR3 sequences listed, approximately 60% were seen once; the top ten hold 6.5% to 8%. The sample taken for sequencing was blood. The receptors stem from a young man in good health.

V is TRBV7-8 and J is TRBJ2-7, with a possible D match to TRBD1 (6 bases). Trimming pared 5 bases from V and 3 bases from J, leaving 20 bases between. The V gene's germline CDR1 is SGHVS and CDR2 FQNEAQ. The CDR3 is made up of 16 amino acids. CDR3 residues: CASSLRPGQTIYEQYF. CDR3 nucleotides: TGTGCCAGCAGCCTAAGACCCGGACAGACTATCTACGAGCAGTACTTC.

The V gene is TRBV28, the J gene TRBJ1-5; D remains unclear. V lost 2 bases and J lost 3, with 14 bases in between. The CDR3 is 16 amino acids. Germline V gene sequence: CDR1 MDHEN, CDR2 SYDVKM. CDR3 sequence (DNA): TGTGCCAGCAGTTTAATCGGCAGCTCGGCCAATCAGCCCCAGCATTTT. It translates to CASSLIGSSANQPQHF.

This clonotype showed up many times. This chain joins TRBV4-3 and TRBJ1-2, with TRBD1 as a possible D gene (6 bases). Germline V gene lookup returns CDR1 LGHNA and CDR2 YSLEER. V lost 0 bases and J 8 bases, leaving 16 bases between the germline ends. The CDR3 covers 15 residues. CDR3 sequence: CASSQDGVGAWGYTF. CDR3 DNA: TGCGCCAGCAGCCAAGACGGGGTGGGGGCCTGGGGCTACACCTTC.

The chain combines TRBV4-3 with TRBJ2-3; D ambiguous. Germline-derived CDR1 and CDR2 are LGHNA and YSLEER. The ends were cut back, 0 bases at V and 2 bases at J, with 9 bases in the middle. This CDR3 contains 15 residues. The CDR3 region is CASSQDITVTDTQYF. CDR3 nucleotides: TGCGCCAGCAGCCAAGATATAACGGTCACAGATACGCAGTATTTT.

J is TRBJ1-2 and V is TRBV20-1; possible D gene TRBD1, 5 bases. V was cut by 5 bases and J by 0 bases, with 16 bases left in between. The germline V gene encodes CDR1 DFQATT and CDR2 SNEGSKA (reference sequence). CDR3 length: 15 residues. CDR3 loop: CSAPSWGGANYGYTF. CDR3 coding DNA: TGCAGTGCTCCCTCGTGGGGGGGAGCTAACTATGGCTACACCTTC.

The chain combines TRBV9 with TRBJ2-5, with a weak D call TRBD1 (8 bases). This CDR3 spans 17 amino acids. The germline V gene encodes CDR1 SGDLS and CDR2 YYNGEE. The V and J ends lost 4 bases and 1 base respectively, with 20 bases between them. The DNA for the CDR3 is TGTGCCAGCAGCCTGAGGGGGGGTACAGGGGGCCAAGAGACCCAGTACTTC. Amino acids: CASSLRGGTGGQETQYF. Filled out from reference TRBV9 and TRBJ2-5, the complete variable domain reads DSGVTQTPKHLITATGQRVTLRCSPRSGDLSVYWYQQSLDQGLQFLIQYYNGEERAKGNILERFSAQQFPDLHSELNLSSLELGDSALYFCASSLRGGTGGQETQYFGPGTRLLVL.

The CDR3 spells CASSQAYPGLGHSYEQYF. As DNA, the CDR3 is TGTGCCAGCAGCCAAGCCTACCCGGGACTAGGGCACTCCTACGAGCAGTACTTC. The chain recombines TRBV3-1 with TRBJ2-7; 8 bases map to TRBD2. The CDR3 extends over 18 amino acids. V trimming: 1 base; J trimming: 0 bases; junction bases outside the gene matches: 11. The germline gives CDR1 LGHDT, CDR2 YNNKEL (reference sequence).

The chain has TRBV7-9 and TRBJ2-4, with a possible D match to TRBD2 (6 bases). Near its end, the DNA agrees better with TRBJ2-5, so the J call may be wrong. CDR3 size: 12 residues. Germline loops: CDR1 SEHNR, CDR2 FQNEAQ (reference sequence). The CDR3 reads CASSSREATQYF. The CDR3 DNA sequence: TGTGCCAGCAGCTCCAGGGAGGCGACCCAGTACTTC.

This clonotype appeared a few times. This rearrangement joins TRBV5-6 to TRBJ2-7; D may be TRBD2 (5 bases). V lost 2 bases and J lost 4, with 16 bases in between. This CDR3 region has 15 residues. Per germline, CDR1 SGHDT and CDR2 YYEEEE. The CDR3 sequence is CASSLWNLRGYEQYF. CDR3 in DNA: TGTGCCAGCAGCTTATGGAACCTCCGGGGATACGAGCAGTACTTC.

This clonotype has only a few counts. This chain connects TRBV28 to TRBJ2-5; 8 positions match TRBD1. The closer fit of TRBJ2-7 to the DNA end suggests the J call may be wrong. The CDR3 is made up of 15 amino acids. Germline V CDR1 and CDR2: MDHEN, SYDVKM. CDR3 DNA sequence: TGTGCCAGCAGTCTGGACAGGGCGTTTACCGACGAGCAGTACTTC. Its translation is CASSLDRAFTDEQYF.

The V call is TRBV2, the J call TRBJ1-5, with 7 bases aligning to TRBD1. The germline V gene has CDR1 SNHLY and CDR2 FYNNEI. This CDR3 has 13 residues. After removal of 7 bases from V and 5 bases from J, the junction contained 5 bases not matched to a gene. The CDR3 DNA reads TGTGCCAGCACCCGGGACAGCGATCAGCCCCAGCATTTT. Translated, it gives CASTRDSDQPQHF.

The chain employs TRBV28 and TRBJ2-3; D may be TRBD2 (6 bases). Germline assignment: CDR1 MDHEN and CDR2 SYDVKM. The CDR3 covers 16 residues. Trimming stripped 6 bases from V and 2 bases from J, with 18 bases between. In DNA, the CDR3 is TGTGCCAGCAGCTGGGACGGCGGGACCAACACAGATACGCAGTATTTT. Protein sequence: CASSWDGGTNTDTQYF.

This clonotype was detected a few times. The chain carries TRBV19 and TRBJ2-1; D not certain. Trimming stripped 7 bases from V and 9 bases from J, with 19 bases between. The CDR3 contains 14 residues. In germline, CDR1 is LNHDA, CDR2 SQIVND (reference sequence). The DNA of the CDR3 is TGTGCCAGTACCCCATATGGGAAGGCTGGTGAGCAGTTCTTC. It specifies CASTPYGKAGEQFF.

This clonotype was detected a few times. V is TRBV3-1 and J is TRBJ2-7; 8 bases line up with TRBD2. Trimming cost V 11 bases and J 2 bases; bases outside gene matches: 11. CDR1 is LGHDT, CDR2 YNNKEL, per germline (reference sequence). The CDR3 sequence is 14 residues long. This CDR3 is CAPDCGGQTYEQYF. In nucleotides, the CDR3 is TGTGCCCCGGACTGCGGGGGGCAAACCTACGAGCAGTACTTC.

This clonotype was observed a few times. V gene TRBV4-1 combines with J gene TRBJ2-3, with D perhaps being TRBD1 or TRBD2 (7 bases each). This CDR3 has 15 amino acids. Trimming left V 2 bases short and J 5 bases short, with 14 bases between. From germline, CDR1 is MGHRA and CDR2 YSYEKL. As DNA, the CDR3 is TGCGCCAGCAGCCAACAACAGGGGAGGGAAGATACGCAGTATTTT. Amino acids: CASSQQQGREDTQYF.

This rearrangement joins TRBV20-1 to TRBJ1-2, with 7 nucleotides matching TRBD1. From germline, CDR1 is DFQATT and CDR2 SNEGSKA (reference sequence). The CDR3 runs 13 residues. The trim removed 1 base at V and 2 bases at J, leaving 1 base unmatched. CDR3 nucleotide sequence: TGCAGTGCTAGAGCGGACAGGAACTATGGCTACACCTTC. Protein sequence: CSARADRNYGYTF.

The genes are TRBV29-1 and TRBJ2-4; 7 bases are shared with TRBD1. The J call may be wrong; the DNA end is better matched by TRBJ2-7. The CDR3 is 12 amino acids. Looked up from germline, CDR1 is SQVTM and CDR2 is ANQGSEA. The CDR3 DNA is TGCAGCGTGGGGACAGAAGGAGGCGAGCAGTACTTC. Its translation is CSVGTEGGEQYF.

V and J are TRBV4-3 and TRBJ2-1; 8 nucleotides agree with TRBD1. The DNA end favors TRBJ2-7, so the J call may be wrong. This CDR3 comprises 15 residues. The germline V gene has CDR1 LGHNA and CDR2 YSLEER. The CDR3 here is CASSQDGQGYNEQYF. CDR3 DNA: TGCGCCAGCAGCCAAGACGGACAGGGCTACAATGAGCAGTACTTC.